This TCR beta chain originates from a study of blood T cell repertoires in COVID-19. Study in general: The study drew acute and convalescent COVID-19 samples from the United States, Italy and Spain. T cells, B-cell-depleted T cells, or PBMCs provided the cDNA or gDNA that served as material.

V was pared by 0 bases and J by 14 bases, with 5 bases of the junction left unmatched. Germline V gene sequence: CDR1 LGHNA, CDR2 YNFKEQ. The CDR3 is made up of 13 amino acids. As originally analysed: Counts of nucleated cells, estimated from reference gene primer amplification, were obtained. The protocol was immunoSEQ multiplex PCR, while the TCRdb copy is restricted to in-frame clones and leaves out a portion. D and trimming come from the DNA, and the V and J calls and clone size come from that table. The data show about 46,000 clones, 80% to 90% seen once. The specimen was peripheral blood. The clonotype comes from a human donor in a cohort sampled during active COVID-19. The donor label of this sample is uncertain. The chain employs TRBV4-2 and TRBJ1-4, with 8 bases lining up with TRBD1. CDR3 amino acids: CASSQDLTGGLFF. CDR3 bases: TGTGCCAGCAGCCAAGATTTAACAGGGGGGCTGTTTTTT.